Reported below is one T cell receptor (beta chain). Its antigen specificity is not known. The library was obtained by the immunoSEQ multiplex PCR assay. The multiplex PCR relied on a mix of 60 forward primers for TCR Vbeta segments and 13 reverse primers for TCR Jbeta segments. The CDR3 region of rearranged TCR beta genes was amplified from genomic DNA by a multiplex PCR assay. The amplified TCR beta libraries were sequenced on the Illumina HiSeq System as 87-base-pair reads. Concerning the study's data processing: A later analysis counted about 82 million unique TCR beta chains across the 650 to 800 repertoires, and 10 million to 12 million of these chains were shared by at least two donors. A nearest-neighbor algorithm error-corrected the raw reads and collapsed the reads into unique sequences, merging closely related sequences to remove PCR and sequencing errors. CDR3 sequences were aligned to IMGT reference sequences to assign V, D and J gene segments. For a sequence to be retained, a match of at least six nucleotides was required to both a V gene segment and a J gene segment. A rearrangement counted as productive if the CDR3 had no stop codons and remained in frame with V and J, and every other rearrangement counted as non-productive. Following IMGT convention, CDR3 was defined as the stretch from the second conserved V-encoded cysteine to the conserved J-encoded phenylalanine. The earlier analysis of approximately 500 of the donors excluded sequences that lacked an unambiguous match to a single V gene segment. In an earlier analysis of approximately 590 of the donors, a V segment was called functional when productive rearrangements were above 56.7%, and segregating when the standard deviation between donors exceeded 5%. To diagnose cytomegalovirus status from the catalog of TCR beta chain sequences, a statistical classification framework was built. V and J gene assignment, in a later analysis, came from comparing TCR nucleotide sequences with IMGT/GENE-DB human TR gene sequences. A later analysis assigned CDR3 sequences and most-parsimonious VDJ recombination scenarios with the TCRdist pipeline. In a later analysis, each TCR beta chain was defined by its CDR3 amino acid sequence together with its V-gene family, and reads without a unique V-gene family were excluded. A later analysis removed 592 highly shared, low-generation-probability nucleotide sequences to deal with suspected cross-contamination and a sequencing artifact. A later analysis calculated a clonal expansion index for each public chain from normalized within-repertoire ranks of inferred template counts. Generation probabilities in a later analysis came from a VDJ recombination model fitted to out-of-frame rearrangements, and those results were checked against IGoR. Hypergeometric tests were used in a later analysis to score TCR-TCR, TCR-HLA and TCR-CMV co-occurrence, with a repertoire-size bias correction applied to the TCR pairs. False discovery rates were estimated in a later analysis by permuting HLA or CMV assignments 20 times. A later analysis grouped co-occurring TCRs with DBSCAN, adding TCRdist sequence similarity when clustering within HLA-allele-positive subsets. Repertoires with fewer than 30,000 or more than 120,000 public chains, plus five repertoires with anomalous nucleotide sharing, were excluded from co-occurrence clustering. This immuneACCESS table, as held by TCRdb, lists in-frame sequences with V and J called but not all clones. Of the missing ones, under half trace to an unresolved V gene in checked studies; the others have no known cause. V, J and clone size reflect that table, while D and trimming were determined from the DNA. The table for this sample records tens of thousands of clones. Together, the top ten hold approximately 1.5% of the sample.

This sample is part of a study of cytomegalovirus exposure and HLA in healthy donors (dated by TCRdb to between 2016 and 2019). For the study in its entirety: In an earlier analysis of approximately 640 of the donors, less than 350 Gb of sequence data and approximately 100 million unique TCR beta sequences from 180 million or so T cells were reported. All discovery cohort repertoires had been generated using a single sequencing platform. The genetic ancestry cluster associated with self-reported Caucasian donors included over 80% of the roughly 390 genotyped donors. Because of strong linkage in the cohort, roughly five DR-DQ haplotypes were treated as single units for association and clustering. Among 350 to 400 genotyped donors of the cohort, an average of approximately 240,000 unique TCR beta nucleotide sequences were sequenced per donor, around 20% of them non-productive. HLA typing covered class I and class II loci at four-digit resolution. A separate validation cohort of roughly 110 different subjects was used in addition to the 666-subject first cohort. A later genetic analysis took genome-wide SNP genotypes for about 55% of the roughly 700 donors and used that subset as a discovery cohort. High-throughput TCR immunosequencing, statistical association of individual TCRs with disease status, and machine learning were combined to predict cytomegalovirus infection status. An early release that covered 640 HLA-typed donors contained approximately 300 gigabases of sequencing data and 85 million to 100 million unique TCR sequences. Rather than using new phenotypic data, the later analysis identified candidate immune exposures from TCR beta sequences and from how often those sequences occurred across donors. The study was designed to test whether signatures of past pathogen exposure could be identified by cataloging public T cell receptors. The number of typed donors differed by locus: roughly 620-640 for A, B, C, DRB1 and DQB1; approximately 520 for DQA1; approximately 600 for DPA1; and 450 to 480 for DPB1. Using immunosequencing, the study profiled T cell repertoires from fewer than 850 subjects and related those repertoires to cytomegalovirus serostatus. To decide whether each TCR beta V gene segment behaved as functional or pseudogenic, an earlier analysis of approximately 590 of the donors relied on high-throughput TCR beta sequencing. A later analysis re-analyzed previously published TCR beta repertoires from roughly 630 donors and added high-resolution HLA genotyping to study TCR occurrence patterns. Donor age, sex, ethnicity and CMV serostatus were compiled alongside the repertoire data.

The CDR3, cysteine through phenylalanine, is 21 amino acids long. Just the 63-base CDR3 DNA is kept, in frame starting at base 1. CDR1 and CDR2 were assigned from the germline V gene as SGHRS and YFSETQ. From V the trimming removes 4 bases and from J it removes 7 bases, while the gene matches leave 23 bases of the junction unaccounted for. Broader findings and caveats from the paper: An association between a missense DCLRE1C variant and V-gene and J-gene trimming of TCR beta chains was found in a later genetic analysis and replicated in an independent cohort. In an earlier analysis of 587 of the donors, most TCR beta V segments appeared in productive rearrangements about 87% or about 30% of the time, broadly matching IMGT annotations. Roughly uniform sequencing depth across donors was assumed in presence/absence analyses, although this assumption may not hold. Immune exposure information for the cohort was limited to CMV serostatus. Linkage disequilibrium might explain the correlated functional status among segregating V segments, but an unknown experimental factor could not be excluded. Some IMGT-functional V segments, including TRBV6-2 and TRBV6-3, could not be told apart with the 87-base-pair reads, so those segments were excluded. The authors suggested that the approach could potentially be generalized to other disease states and immunological phenotypes. When HLA alleles, especially DR and DQ, strongly co-occurred, TCR associations were difficult to assign to individual alleles. Because some donors lacked HLA typing at each locus, the association tests relied only on the typed subset. In a later analysis, HLA-associated TCR beta chains showed more clonal expansion and lower generation probabilities than non-associated chains that were equally common. Three of the identified cytomegalovirus-associated TCR beta chains were confirmed in vitro to be specific for cytomegalovirus antigens. Compared with the approximately 600-donor mean, donors in an Asian-associated ancestry cluster had fewer N-insertions in productive TCRs, according to a later genetic analysis. At a false discovery rate of 0.05, a later analysis linked approximately 18,000 TCR beta sequences to specific HLA alleles. In a later analysis, most CMV-associated TCR beta chains were found to appear HLA-restricted, with HLA associations seemingly driven largely by CMV exposure. The classifier was reported to diagnose cytomegalovirus status with high specificity and sensitivity in both the original cohort and the validation cohort. Most TCR sequences were observed very rarely across donors, whereas some public TCRs were present in many individuals. In the study, roughly 160 TCR beta chains were listed as associated with cytomegalovirus. A later analysis found that TCR association rates varied across HLA loci, with DRB1 alleles showing the most associated TCRs and HLA-C alleles the fewest. A further reported finding was that TCR beta sequences accurately predicted the HLA-A and HLA-B alleles for most subjects in the first cohort. In a later analysis, several top co-occurrence clusters were reported to appear linked to parvovirus B19, influenza, CMV and Epstein-Barr virus. This cohort had only TCR beta chains sequenced, and the lack of alpha or paired-chain data limited which features could be detected. Because counts were too low, about 18 rarely observed V segments, including chromosome 9 orphons, were excluded from the earlier analysis of around 640 of the donors. A cluster of highly shared sequence variants was judged likely to represent a technical artifact of the sequencing pipeline.

The cohort consisted of hundreds of healthy bone marrow donors. All cohort members were sampled while nominally healthy, although unrecorded immune exposures were likely present. The donor was CMV seronegative and was included in the group of approximately 350 seronegative cohort members. Every donor gave a peripheral blood sample, and the peripheral blood mononuclear cells from that sample were used for TCR beta sequencing. Genomic DNA was extracted from the blood cell samples with the Qiagen DNeasy Blood Extraction Kit. The sequenced sample consisted of PBMCs. Recombination joined TRBV5-1 with TRBJ2-1; 13 bases in the junction line up with TRBD2. The sequence was obtained from a woman in her fifties or sixties in good health and CMV-seronegative. The DNA sequence reads TGCGCCAGCAGCCCCGGGACGGCTACTAGCGGGAGGGCCATGCATCAGAATGAGCAGTTCTTC. Protein translation: CASSPGTATSGRAMHQNEQFF. Outside the CDR3, residues come from the reference TRBV5-1 and TRBJ2-1 proteins, so the full variable domain is: KAGVTQTPRYLIKTRGQQVTLSCSPISGHRSVSWYQQTPGQGLQFLFEYFSETQRNKGNFPGRFSGRQFSNSRSEMNVSTLELGDSALYLCASSPGTATSGRAMHQNEQFFGPGTRLTVL.